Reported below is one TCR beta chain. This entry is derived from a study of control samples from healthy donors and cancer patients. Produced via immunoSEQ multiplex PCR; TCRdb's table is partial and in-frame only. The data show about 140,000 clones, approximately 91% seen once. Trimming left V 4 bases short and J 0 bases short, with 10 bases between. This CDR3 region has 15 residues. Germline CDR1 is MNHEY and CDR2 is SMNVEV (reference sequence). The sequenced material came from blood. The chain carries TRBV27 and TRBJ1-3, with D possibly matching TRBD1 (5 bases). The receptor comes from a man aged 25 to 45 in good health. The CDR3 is CASSSLGVSGNTIYF. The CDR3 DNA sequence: TGTGCCAGCAGTTCTCTGGGGGTCTCTGGAAACACCATATATTTT.